These 8 T cell receptor beta chains share one sample of origin, sequenced in a study of immune heterogeneity within non-small cell lung tumors. Bulk tumor genomic DNA constituted the template, at around 590 ng per sample. Several biopsies were spaced far apart within each primary tumor and obtained as surgery took place. Their non-small cell lung cancer was newly diagnosed and untreated, and the patients underwent curative surgery. In a multiplex PCR, 32 V and 13 J primers amplified TCR beta CDR3. TCRdb analysed the multiplex PCR reads with MiXCR anew, one entry per CDR3 protein. Of around 7,200 distinct CDR3 sequences listed, roughly 21% are singletons. The sequencing sample was made of lung tumor tissue. These receptors were taken from a man aged 55 to 70 with non-small cell lung cancer.

Points on this clonotype: It may be a read error: a sequence one base away is much more abundant. The V call is TRBV6-9, the J call TRBJ1-1; possible D gene TRBD1, 5 bases. Per germline, CDR1 MNHGY and CDR2 SVAAGI. Trimming stripped 7 bases from V and 6 bases from J, with 18 bases between. The CDR3 runs to 14 residues. CDR3 in amino acids: CASIYRQTSAEAFF. The DNA of the CDR3 is TGTGCCAGCATTTACCGACAGACGAGCGCTGAAGCTTTCTTT.

As concerns this clonotype: A read error is possible here, since a much larger clone lies one base away. The chain is built from TRBV5-1 and TRBJ1-4, with 10 nucleotides matching TRBD1. Germline V lookup: CDR1 SGHRS, CDR2 YFSETQ. This CDR3 is built from 15 residues. CDR3 loop: CDSSSLGTGEEKLFF. In nucleotides, the CDR3 is TGCGACAGCAGCTCCTTAGGGACAGGGGAAGAAAAACTGTTTTTT.

By sample share, this clonotype is medium-sized. The V gene is TRBV30, the J gene TRBJ2-7; 7 nucleotides line up with TRBD2. The length of the CDR3 is 13 residues. From germline, CDR1 is GTSNPN and CDR2 SVGIG (reference sequence). With V trimmed by 5 bases and J by 7 bases, 11 bases remained unmatched. CDR3: CAWEGRELREQYF. CDR3 nucleotide sequence: TGTGCCTGGGAGGGGAGGGAGTTGAGGGAGCAGTACTTC.

This clonotype was seen a handful of times. This chain connects TRBV5-6 to TRBJ2-2; a weak D match, TRBD2 (5 bases). The ends were cut back, 4 bases at V and 5 bases at J, with 6 bases in the middle. The germline CDR1 and CDR2 sequences are SGHDT and YYEEEE. This CDR3 contains 12 residues. The DNA for the CDR3 is TGTGCCAGCAGCGGACTGACCGGGGAGCTGTTTTTT. It is translated as CASSGLTGELFF.

In its sample, this clonotype was seen a few times. Compared with germline, one end of the junction differs, possibly owing to a read error. This chain connects TRBV7-9 to TRBJ2-5; no clear D gene. This CDR3 spans 14 amino acids. CDR1 and CDR2 from the germline V gene are SEHNR and FQNEAQ (reference sequence). CDR3 loop: CASSSQSEKRTQYF. As DNA, the CDR3 is TGTGCTAGCAGCTCCCAGAGCGAGAAGAGGACCCAGTACTTC.

This clonotype is labeled as medium-sized. Here the CDR3 DNA reads TGTGACCCATGGACAGGCTATGGCTACACCTTC. It specifies CDPWTGYGYTF. The chain uses TRBV11-2 and TRBJ1-2; TRBD1 matches 7 bases. From germline, CDR1 is SGHAT and CDR2 FQNNGV. This CDR3 is 11 amino acids long.

Within the sample, this clonotype is medium-sized. The V gene is TRBV11-2, the J gene TRBJ2-2, with a weak D call TRBD2 (6 bases). The CDR3 has 16 residues. The ends were cut back, 5 bases at V and 0 bases at J, with 13 bases in the middle. Looked up from germline, CDR1 is SGHAT and CDR2 is FQNNGV. CDR3 in DNA: TGTGCCAGCAGCCAAGCGGGCAGGGCGAACACCGGGGAGCTGTTTTTT. This sequence encodes CASSQAGRANTGELFF.

Comment on this clonotype: The junction does not match germline at one end; this may be a read error. V usage is TRBV28 and J usage is TRBJ2-7; D might be TRBD2 (6 bases). The CDR3 sequence is 12 residues long. Germline lookup yields CDR1 MDHEN and CDR2 SYDVKM. As DNA, the CDR3 is TGTGGCAGCAGGTTAGCGGAAGGCGAGCAGTACTTC. Protein sequence: CGSRLAEGEQYF.